These T cell receptor beta chains were read from a single sample in a study of cytomegalovirus exposure and HLA in healthy donors. Using immunoSEQ multiplex PCR, the repertoire was profiled, and TCRdb retains in-frame clones only, with some absent. This table lists tens of thousands of clones. Sequences were obtained from PBMCs. The source of these receptors is a man in his fifties in good health and CMV-seronegative. Both conserved end residues are part of each CDR3. D genes are given only for firm matches.

j_gene,v_gene,d_gene,CDR3aa,CDR3nt
TRBJ1-1,TRBV5-1,TRBD1,CASGSGQGIAFF,TGCGCCAGCGGCTCGGGACAGGGGATAGCTTTCTTT
TRBJ2-5,TRBV6-5,TRBD1,CASSFNRGAEIQYF,TGTGCCAGCAGTTTCAACAGGGGGGCAGAGATCCAGTACTTC
TRBJ1-6,TRBV19,-,CASSGRGGINSPLHF,TGTGCCAGTAGTGGACGAGGGGGTATTAATTCACCCCTCCACTTT
TRBJ1-5,TRBV10-3,-,CAISEVTYNQPQHF,TGTGCCATCAGTGAGGTTACCTACAATCAGCCCCAGCATTTT
TRBJ1-1,TRBV5-1,-,CASRKGPGLNTEAFF,TGCGCCAGCAGGAAAGGACCAGGGTTAAACACTGAAGCTTTCTTT
TRBJ1-1,TRBV7-9,TRBD1,CASSYRQGSTEAFF,TGTGCCAGCAGCTACCGACAGGGGAGCACTGAAGCTTTCTTT
TRBJ1-6,TRBV27,-,CASTGAPYNSPLHF,TGTGCCAGCACGGGAGCCCCCTATAATTCACCCCTCCACTTT
TRBJ2-3,TRBV10-1,TRBD2,CASSESASGNTQYF,TGCGCCAGCAGTGAGTCGGCTAGCGGAAATACGCAGTATTTT
TRBJ1-2,TRBV2,-,CASSDFLPGAKADGYTF,TGTGCCAGCAGTGACTTTTTACCAGGGGCCAAGGCGGATGGCTACACCTTC
TRBJ1-5,TRBV28,-,CASSTSSGSRNQPQHF,TGTGCCAGCAGTACCTCCTCAGGCAGCCGCAATCAGCCCCAGCATTTT
TRBJ1-2,TRBV29-1,-,CSVEDIKNYGYTF,TGCAGCGTTGAAGATATAAAAAACTATGGCTACACCTTC
TRBJ1-1,TRBV30,-,CAWSRGEAFF,TGTGCCTGGAGTCGGGGGGAAGCTTTCTTT
TRBJ1-4,TRBV18,-,CASSRTMGGGNEKLFF,TGTGCCAGCAGCCGCACCATGGGAGGGGGAAATGAAAAACTGTTTTTT
TRBJ2-2,TRBV25-1,TRBD2,CASSDLPGLAIGELFF,TGTGCCAGCAGTGACCTCCCGGGACTAGCGATCGGGGAGCTGTTTTTT
TRBJ2-1,TRBV7-3,-,CASSQDGDNEQFF,TGTGCCAGCAGCCAAGACGGGGACAATGAGCAGTTCTTC
TRBJ1-2,TRBV25-1,-,CASSEARGYGYTF,TGTGCCAGCAGTGAGGCTCGGGGCTATGGCTACACCTTC
TRBJ1-2,TRBV6-5,-,CASTPLGGPGYTF,TGTGCCAGCACCCCCCTGGGGGGACCCGGCTACACCTTC